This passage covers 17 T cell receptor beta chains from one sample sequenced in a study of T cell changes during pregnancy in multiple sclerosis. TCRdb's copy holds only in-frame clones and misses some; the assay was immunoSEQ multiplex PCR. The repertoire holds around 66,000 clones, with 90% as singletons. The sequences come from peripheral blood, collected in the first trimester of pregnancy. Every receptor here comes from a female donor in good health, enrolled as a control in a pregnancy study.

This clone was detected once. The DNA for the CDR3 is TGCAGCGTCGCCTCGTGGCCCCAAGAGACCCAGTACTTC. Amino acids: CSVASWPQETQYF. This chain links TRBV29-1 with TRBJ2-5; no clear D gene. CDR1 SQVTM and CDR2 ANQGSEA come from the germline V gene. The CDR3 extends over 13 amino acids. Deletions cut 6 bases from V and 1 base from J, with 12 bases between.

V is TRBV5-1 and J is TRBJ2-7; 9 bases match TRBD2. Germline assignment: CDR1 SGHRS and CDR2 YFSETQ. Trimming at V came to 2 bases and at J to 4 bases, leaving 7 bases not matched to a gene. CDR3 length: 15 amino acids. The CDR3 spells CASSLILAGTYEQYF. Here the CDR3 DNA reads TGCGCCAGCAGCTTAATCCTAGCGGGAACTTACGAGCAGTACTTC.

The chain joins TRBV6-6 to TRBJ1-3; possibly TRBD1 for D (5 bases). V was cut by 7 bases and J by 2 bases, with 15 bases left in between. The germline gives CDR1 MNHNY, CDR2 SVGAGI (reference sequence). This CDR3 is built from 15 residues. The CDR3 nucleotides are TGTGCCAGCATGTTCTTCCCAGGGACTGGAAACACCATATATTTT. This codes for CASMFFPGTGNTIYF.

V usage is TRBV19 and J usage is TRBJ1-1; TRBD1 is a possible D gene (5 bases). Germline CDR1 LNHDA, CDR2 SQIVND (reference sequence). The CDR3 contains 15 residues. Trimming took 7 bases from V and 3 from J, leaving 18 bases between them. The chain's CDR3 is CASIGGKDTYTEAFF. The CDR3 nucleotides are TGTGCCAGTATAGGAGGGAAGGACACCTACACTGAAGCTTTCTTT.

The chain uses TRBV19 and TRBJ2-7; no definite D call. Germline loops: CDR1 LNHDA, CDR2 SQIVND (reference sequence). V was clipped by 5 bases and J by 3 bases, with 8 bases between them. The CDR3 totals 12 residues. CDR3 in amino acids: CASSSNYYEQYF. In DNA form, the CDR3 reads TGTGCCAGTAGTTCCAACTACTACGAGCAGTACTTC.

CDR3 loop: CASSVSRDEQFF. In nucleotides, the CDR3 is TGTGCCAGCAGCGTTAGTCGCGATGAGCAGTTCTTC. This rearrangement joins TRBV11-3 to TRBJ2-1, with unresolved D. CDR3 length: 12 residues. The germline CDR1 and CDR2 sequences are SGHNT and YENEEA. Trimming pared 5 bases from V and 8 bases from J, leaving 10 bases between.

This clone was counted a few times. This CDR3 is CASSLDRGPGNTIYF. The DNA of the CDR3 is TGTGCCAGCAGCTTAGACAGGGGGCCAGGAAACACCATATATTTT. The chain employs TRBV7-2 and TRBJ1-3; 9 bases are a match to TRBD1. The CDR3 is 15 residues long. CDR1 is SGHTA and CDR2 is FQGNSA in the germline V gene. J lost 4 bases, V lost 1 base, and 2 bases had no gene match.

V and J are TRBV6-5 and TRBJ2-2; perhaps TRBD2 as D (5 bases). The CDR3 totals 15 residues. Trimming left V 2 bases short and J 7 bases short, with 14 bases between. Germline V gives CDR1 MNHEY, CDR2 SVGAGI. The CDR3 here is CASSYVRTGNGELFF. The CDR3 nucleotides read TGTGCCAGCAGTTACGTCAGGACGGGGAACGGGGAGCTGTTTTTT.

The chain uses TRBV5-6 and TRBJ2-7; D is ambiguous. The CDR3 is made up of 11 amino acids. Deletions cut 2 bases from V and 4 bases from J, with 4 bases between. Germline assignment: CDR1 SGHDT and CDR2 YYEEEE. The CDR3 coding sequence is TGTGCCAGCAGCTTAGAGTACGAGCAGTACTTC. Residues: CASSLEYEQYF. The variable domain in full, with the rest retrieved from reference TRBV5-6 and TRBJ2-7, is DAGVTQSPTHLIKTRGQQVTLRCSPKSGHDTVSWYQQALGQGPQFIFQYYEEEERQRGNFPDRFSGHQFPNYSSELNVNALLLGDSALYLCASSLEYEQYFGPGTRLTVT.

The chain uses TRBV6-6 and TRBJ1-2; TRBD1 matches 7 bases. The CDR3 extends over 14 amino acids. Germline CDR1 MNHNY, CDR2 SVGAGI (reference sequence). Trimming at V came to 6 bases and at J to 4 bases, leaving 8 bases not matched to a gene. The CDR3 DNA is TGTGCCAGCAGGGGCCGGGACAGCGGCTATGGCTACACCTTC. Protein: CASRGRDSGYGYTF.

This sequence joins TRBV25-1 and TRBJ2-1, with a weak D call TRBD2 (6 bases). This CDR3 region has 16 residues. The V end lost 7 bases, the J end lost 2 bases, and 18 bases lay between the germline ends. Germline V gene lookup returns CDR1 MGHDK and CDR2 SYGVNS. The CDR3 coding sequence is TGTGCCAGCACAACATCGGGAGCAGGACCCTACAATGAGCAGTTCTTC. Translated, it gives CASTTSGAGPYNEQFF. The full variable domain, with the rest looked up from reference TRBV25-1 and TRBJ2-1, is EADIYQTPRYLVIGTGKKITLECSQTMGHDKMYWYQQDPGMELHLIHYSYGVNSTEKGDLSSESTVSRIRTEHFPLTLESARPSHTSQYLCASTTSGAGPYNEQFFGPGTRLTVL.

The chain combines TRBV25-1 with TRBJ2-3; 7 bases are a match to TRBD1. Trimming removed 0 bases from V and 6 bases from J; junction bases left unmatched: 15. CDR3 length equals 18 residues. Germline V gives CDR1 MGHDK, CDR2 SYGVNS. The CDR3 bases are TGTGCCAGCAGTGAATACCCCACGGGACAGCTGAGTCGTGATACGCAGTATTTT. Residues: CASSEYPTGQLSRDTQYF.

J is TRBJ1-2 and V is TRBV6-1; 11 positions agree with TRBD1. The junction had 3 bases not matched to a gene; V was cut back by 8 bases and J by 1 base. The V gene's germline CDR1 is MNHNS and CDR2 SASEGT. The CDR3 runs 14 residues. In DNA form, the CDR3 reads TGTGCCAGCCCGGGACAGGGGGATAACTATGGCTACACCTTC. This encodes CASPGQGDNYGYTF.

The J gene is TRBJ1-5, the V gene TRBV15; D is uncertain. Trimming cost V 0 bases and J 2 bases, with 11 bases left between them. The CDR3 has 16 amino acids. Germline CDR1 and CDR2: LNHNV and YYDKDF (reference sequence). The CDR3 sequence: CATSRDLPRGNQPQHF. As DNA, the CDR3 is TGTGCCACCAGCAGAGACCTTCCCCGGGGCAATCAGCCCCAGCATTTT. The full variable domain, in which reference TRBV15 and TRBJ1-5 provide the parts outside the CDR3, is DAMVIQNPRYQVTQFGKPVTLSCSQTLNHNVMYWYQQKSSQAPKLLFHYYDKDFNNEADTPDNFQSRRPNTSFCFLDIRSPGLGDTAMYLCATSRDLPRGNQPQHFGDGTRLSIL.

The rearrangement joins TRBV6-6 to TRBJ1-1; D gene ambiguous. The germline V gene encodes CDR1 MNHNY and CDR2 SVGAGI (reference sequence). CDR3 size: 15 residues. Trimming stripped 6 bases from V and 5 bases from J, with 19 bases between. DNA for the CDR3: TGTGCCAGCAGCCCCTCCTCTAGAGGGCGAACTGAAGCTTTCTTT. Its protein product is CASSPSSRGRTEAFF.

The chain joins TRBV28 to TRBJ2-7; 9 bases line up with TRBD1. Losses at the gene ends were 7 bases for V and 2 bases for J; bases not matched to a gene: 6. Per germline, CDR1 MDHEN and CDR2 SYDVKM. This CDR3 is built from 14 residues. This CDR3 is CASIGQGTTYEQYF. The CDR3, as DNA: TGTGCCAGCATAGGACAGGGGACCACCTACGAGCAGTACTTC.

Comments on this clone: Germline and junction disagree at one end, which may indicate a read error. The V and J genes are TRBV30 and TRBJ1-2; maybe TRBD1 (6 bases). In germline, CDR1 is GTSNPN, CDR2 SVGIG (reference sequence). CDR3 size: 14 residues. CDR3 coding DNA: TGTGCCCGGAGACAGGCACCACCTAACTATGGCTACACCTTC. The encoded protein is CARRQAPPNYGYTF.